This TCR beta chain is from a study of T cell responses to AZD1222 COVID-19 vaccine. This CDR3 region has 12 residues. Looked up from germline, CDR1 is SGHDN and CDR2 is FVKESK. Trimming cost V 0 bases and J 10 bases, with 9 bases left between them. A remark on this clone: The target antigen is unknown.

Study results and limitations: CD4 TCRs covered the whole spike, strongest at regions 160-218 and 743-854. At baseline, just a handful of AZD1222 recipients tested seropositive. White British donors predominated, females outnumbered males, and clonal diversity was possibly underestimated.

TCRdb's copy holds only in-frame clones and misses some; the assay was immunoSEQ multiplex PCR. The data hold about 130,000 clones, with approximately 90% observed a single time. This sample comprised peripheral blood, obtained 28 days after the second AZD1222 dose. This chain connects TRBV14 to TRBJ1-1, with D unclear. The TCR comes from an adult who received the AZD1222 COVID-19 vaccine. CDR3 sequence: CASSQEVWRAFF. CDR3 DNA sequence: TGTGCCAGCAGCCAAGAAGTGTGGAGAGCTTTCTTT.